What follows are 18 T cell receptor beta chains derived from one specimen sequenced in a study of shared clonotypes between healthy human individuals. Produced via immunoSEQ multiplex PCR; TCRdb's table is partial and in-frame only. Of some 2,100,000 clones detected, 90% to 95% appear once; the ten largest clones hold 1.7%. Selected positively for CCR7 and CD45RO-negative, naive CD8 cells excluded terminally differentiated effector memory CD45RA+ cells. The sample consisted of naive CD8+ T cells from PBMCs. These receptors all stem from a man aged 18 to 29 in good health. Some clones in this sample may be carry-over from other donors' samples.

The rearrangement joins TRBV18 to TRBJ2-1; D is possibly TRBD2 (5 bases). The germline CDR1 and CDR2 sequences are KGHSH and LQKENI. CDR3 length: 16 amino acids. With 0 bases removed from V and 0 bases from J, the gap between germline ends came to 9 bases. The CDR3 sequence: CASSPPAGSSYNEQFF. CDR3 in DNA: TGTGCCAGCTCACCACCGGCGGGCAGCTCCTACAATGAGCAGTTCTTC. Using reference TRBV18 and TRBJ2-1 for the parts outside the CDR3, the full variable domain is NAGVMQNPRHLVRRRGQEARLRCSPMKGHSHVYWYRQLPEEGLKFMVYLQKENIIDESGMPKERFSAEFPKEGPSILRIQQVVRGDSAAYFCASSPPAGSSYNEQFFGPGTRLTVL.

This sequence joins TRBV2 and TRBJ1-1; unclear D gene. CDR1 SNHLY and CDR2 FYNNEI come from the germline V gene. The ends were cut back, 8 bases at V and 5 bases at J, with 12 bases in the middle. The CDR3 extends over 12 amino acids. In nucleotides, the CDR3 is TGTGCCAGCGTCTCCCTAAGGACTGAAGCTTTCTTT. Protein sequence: CASVSLRTEAFF. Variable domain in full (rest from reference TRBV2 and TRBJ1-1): EPEVTQTPSHQVTQMGQEVILRCVPISNHLYFYWYRQILGQKVEFLVSFYNNEISEKSEIFDDQFSVERPDGSNFTLKIRSTKLEDSAMYFCASVSLRTEAFFGQGTRLTVV.

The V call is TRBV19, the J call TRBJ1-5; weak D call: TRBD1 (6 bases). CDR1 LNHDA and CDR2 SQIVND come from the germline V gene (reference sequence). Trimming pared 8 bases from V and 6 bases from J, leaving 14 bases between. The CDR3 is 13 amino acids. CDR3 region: CASQHREGQPQHF. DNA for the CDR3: TGTGCCAGTCAACACAGGGAAGGTCAGCCCCAGCATTTT. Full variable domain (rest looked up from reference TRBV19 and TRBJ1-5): DGGITQSPKYLFRKEGQNVTLSCEQNLNHDAMYWYRQDPGQGLRLIYYSQIVNDFQKGDIAEGYSVSREKKESFPLTVTSAQKNPTAFYLCASQHREGQPQHFGDGTRLSIL.

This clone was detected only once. CDR3 residues: CASSEALLGGKLNTEAFF. CDR3 DNA: TGTGCCAGCAGTGAAGCGCTTCTGGGCGGAAAGCTGAACACTGAAGCTTTCTTT. The gene calls are TRBV2 and TRBJ1-1; D gene uncertain. Trimming pared 0 bases from V and 0 bases from J, leaving 17 bases between. The length of the CDR3 is 18 residues. Germline V CDR1 and CDR2: SNHLY, FYNNEI.

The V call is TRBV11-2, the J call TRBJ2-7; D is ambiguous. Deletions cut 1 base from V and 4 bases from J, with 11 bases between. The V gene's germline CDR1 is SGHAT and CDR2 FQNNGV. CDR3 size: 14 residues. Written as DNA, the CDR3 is TGTGCCAGCAGCTTAGTCGCGACACTTTACGAGCAGTACTTC. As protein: CASSLVATLYEQYF. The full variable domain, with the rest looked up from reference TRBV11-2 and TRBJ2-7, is EAGVAQSPRYKIIEKRQSVAFWCNPISGHATLYWYQQILGQGPKLLIQFQNNGVVDDSQLPKDRFSAERLKGVDSTLKIQPAKLEDSAVYLCASSLVATLYEQYFGPGTRLTVT.

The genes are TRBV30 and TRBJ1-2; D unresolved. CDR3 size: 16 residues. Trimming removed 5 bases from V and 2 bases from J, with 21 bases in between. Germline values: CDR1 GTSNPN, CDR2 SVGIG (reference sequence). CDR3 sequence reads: CAWDAPGGRWNYGYTF. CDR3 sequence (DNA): TGTGCCTGGGACGCCCCGGGAGGCAGGTGGAACTATGGCTACACCTTC.

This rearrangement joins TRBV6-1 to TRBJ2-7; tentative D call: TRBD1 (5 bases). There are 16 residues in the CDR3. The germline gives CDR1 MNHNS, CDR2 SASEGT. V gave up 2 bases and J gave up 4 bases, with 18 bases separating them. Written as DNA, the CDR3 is TGTGCCAGCAGTGAAATACCGGTGCAGGGAAGATACGAGCAGTACTTC. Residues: CASSEIPVQGRYEQYF.

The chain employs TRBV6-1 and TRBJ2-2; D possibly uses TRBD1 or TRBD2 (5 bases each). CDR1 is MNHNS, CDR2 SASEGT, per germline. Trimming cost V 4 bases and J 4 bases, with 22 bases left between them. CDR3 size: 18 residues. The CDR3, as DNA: TGTGCCAGCAGTGTCTGCACCGGGACCACCTTCTGCACCGGGGAGCTGTTTTTT. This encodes CASSVCTGTTFCTGELFF.

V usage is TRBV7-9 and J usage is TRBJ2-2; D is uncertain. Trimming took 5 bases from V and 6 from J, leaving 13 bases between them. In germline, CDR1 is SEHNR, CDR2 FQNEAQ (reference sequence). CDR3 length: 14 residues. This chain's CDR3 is CASSPALDPGELFF. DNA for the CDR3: TGTGCCAGCAGCCCAGCCCTAGATCCCGGGGAGCTGTTTTTT.

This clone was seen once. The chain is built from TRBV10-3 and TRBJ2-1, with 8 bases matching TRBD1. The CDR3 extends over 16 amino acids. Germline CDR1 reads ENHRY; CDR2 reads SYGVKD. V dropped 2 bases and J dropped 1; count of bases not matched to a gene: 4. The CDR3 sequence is CAISEGRGLSYNEQFF. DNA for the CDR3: TGTGCCATCAGTGAGGGCAGGGGGCTTTCCTACAATGAGCAGTTCTTC.

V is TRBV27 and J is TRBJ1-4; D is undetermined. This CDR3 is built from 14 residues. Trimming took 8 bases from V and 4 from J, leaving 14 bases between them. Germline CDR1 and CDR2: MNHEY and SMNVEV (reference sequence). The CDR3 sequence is CASSSSGFNEKLFF. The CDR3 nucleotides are TGTGCCAGCTCATCTTCGGGGTTTAATGAAAAACTGTTTTTT.

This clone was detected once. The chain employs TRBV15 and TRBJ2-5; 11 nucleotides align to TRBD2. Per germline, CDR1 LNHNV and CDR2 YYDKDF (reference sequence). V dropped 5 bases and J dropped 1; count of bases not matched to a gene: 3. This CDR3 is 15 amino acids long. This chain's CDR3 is CATSSGTSGQETQYF. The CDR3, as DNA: TGTGCCACCAGCTCAGGGACTAGCGGCCAAGAGACCCAGTACTTC.

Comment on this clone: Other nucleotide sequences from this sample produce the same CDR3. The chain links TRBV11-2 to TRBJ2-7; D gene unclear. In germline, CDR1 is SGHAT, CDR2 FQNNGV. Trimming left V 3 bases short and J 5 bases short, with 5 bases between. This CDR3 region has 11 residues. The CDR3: CASSLGNEQYF. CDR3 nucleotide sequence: TGTGCCAGCAGCTTGGGGAACGAGCAGTACTTC.

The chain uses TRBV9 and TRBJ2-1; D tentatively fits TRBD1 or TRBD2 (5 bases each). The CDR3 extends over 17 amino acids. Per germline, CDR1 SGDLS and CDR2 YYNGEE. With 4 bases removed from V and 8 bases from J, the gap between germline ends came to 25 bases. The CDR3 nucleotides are TGTGCCAGCAGCTTGATCCCTCATCAGCGGAGCAGGGATGAGCAGTTCTTC. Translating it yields CASSLIPHQRSRDEQFF.

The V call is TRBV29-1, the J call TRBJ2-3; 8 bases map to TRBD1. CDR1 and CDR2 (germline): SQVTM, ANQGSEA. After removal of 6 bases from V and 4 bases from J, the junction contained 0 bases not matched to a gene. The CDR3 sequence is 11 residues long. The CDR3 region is CSVTGADTQYF. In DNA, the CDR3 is TGCAGCGTGACAGGGGCAGATACGCAGTATTTT.

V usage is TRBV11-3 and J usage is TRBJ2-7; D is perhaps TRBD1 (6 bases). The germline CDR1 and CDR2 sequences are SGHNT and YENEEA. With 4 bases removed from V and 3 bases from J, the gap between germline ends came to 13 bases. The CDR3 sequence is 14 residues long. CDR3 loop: CASSSGHELYEQYF. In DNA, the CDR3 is TGTGCCAGCAGCTCGGGACACGAACTCTACGAGCAGTACTTC.

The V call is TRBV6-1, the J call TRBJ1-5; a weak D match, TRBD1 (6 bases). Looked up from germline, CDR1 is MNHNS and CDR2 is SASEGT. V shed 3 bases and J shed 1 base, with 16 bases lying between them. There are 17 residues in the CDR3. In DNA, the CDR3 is TGTGCCAGCAGTGATACGGGGGGCGTAGGAAGCAATCAGCCCCAGCATTTT. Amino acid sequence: CASSDTGGVGSNQPQHF.

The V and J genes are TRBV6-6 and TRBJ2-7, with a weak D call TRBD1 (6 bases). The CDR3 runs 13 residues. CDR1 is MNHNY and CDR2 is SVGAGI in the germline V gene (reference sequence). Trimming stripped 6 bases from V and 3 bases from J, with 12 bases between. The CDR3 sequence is CASSDRMLYEQYF. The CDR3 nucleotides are TGTGCCAGCAGCGACAGGATGCTCTACGAGCAGTACTTC.